These T cell receptor beta chains were read from a single sample in a study of blood T cell repertoires in COVID-19. The data were produced by immunoSEQ multiplex PCR, yet TCRdb's version contains in-frame clones alone and is incomplete. Here the sample spans tens of thousands of clones, approximately 89% being singletons. Source material: peripheral blood. The receptors shown here come from a human donor with active COVID-19. The donor label of this sample is uncertain. Each CDR3 is given with its conserved first and last residue. D genes are given only for firm matches. Not every row has a clone size; where given, it reads once, few, many or a size class.

j_call d_call clone_size v_call cdr3_aa cdr3_nt
TRBJ1-1 NA once TRBV30 CAWRTGFEAFF TGTGCCTGGAGAACAGGTTTTGAAGCTTTCTTT
TRBJ2-5 NA NA TRBV10-3 CAISEIYTDTQPQETQYF TGTGCCATCAGTGAGATTTATACTGACACTCAACCTCAAGAGACCCAGTACTTC
TRBJ1-1 NA few TRBV25-1 CASSDGLGAFF TGTGCCAGCAGTGATGGTCTCGGAGCTTTCTTT
TRBJ2-1 TRBD2 NA TRBV4-2 CASSQDSGNEQFF TGTGCCAGCAGCCAAGATAGCGGGAATGAGCAGTTCTTC
TRBJ1-3 NA NA TRBV19 CASKRDFDSGNTIYF TGTGCCAGTAAGCGAGACTTTGACTCCGGAAACACCATATATTTT
TRBJ2-1 TRBD2 once TRBV5-4 CASSLGTSGRSEQFF TGTGCCAGCAGCTTGGGGACTAGCGGGAGGAGTGAGCAGTTCTTC
TRBJ2-3 TRBD2 NA TRBV10-3 CAISATSGSWGTDTQYF TGTGCCATCAGTGCAACTAGCGGGAGTTGGGGCACAGATACGCAGTATTTT
TRBJ2-1 TRBD2 once TRBV3-1/TRBV3-2 CASSPLVSGSIYEQFF TGTGCCAGCAGCCCCCTAGTTAGCGGGAGTATCTATGAGCAGTTCTTC
TRBJ1-2 TRBD1 NA TRBV5-1 CASTKEQGAEGYGYTF TGCGCCAGCACCAAAGAACAGGGGGCAGAGGGGTATGGCTACACCTTC
TRBJ1-5 TRBD1 NA TRBV4-1 CASSKTGNSNQPQHF TGCGCCAGCAGCAAGACAGGGAATAGCAATCAGCCCCAGCATTTT
TRBJ2-2 TRBD1 NA TRBV3-1/TRBV3-2 CASSQNRDRGGTGELFF TGTGCCAGCAGCCAGAACCGGGACAGGGGTGGCACCGGGGAGCTGTTTTTT
TRBJ1-2 NA NA TRBV5-1 CASSPGGSEVYGYTF TGCGCCAGCAGCCCAGGTGGGAGCGAGGTCTATGGCTACACCTTC
TRBJ1-5 NA NA TRBV7-2 CASRGSLNQPQHF TGTGCCAGCAGGGGCAGCCTCAATCAGCCCCAGCATTTT
TRBJ2-3 TRBD1 NA TRBV24-1 CATSESGGAWDTQYF TGTGCCACCAGTGAATCAGGGGGCGCGTGGGATACGCAGTATTTT
TRBJ2-4 TRBD1 NA TRBV3-1/TRBV3-2 CASSQGGWTGLAKNIQYF TGTGCCAGCAGCCAAGGGGGATGGACAGGGTTAGCCAAAAACATTCAGTACTTC
TRBJ1-4 NA NA TRBV29-1 CSVRGRTSTNEKLFF TGCAGCGTTCGGGGAAGGACTTCAACTAATGAAAAACTGTTTTTT